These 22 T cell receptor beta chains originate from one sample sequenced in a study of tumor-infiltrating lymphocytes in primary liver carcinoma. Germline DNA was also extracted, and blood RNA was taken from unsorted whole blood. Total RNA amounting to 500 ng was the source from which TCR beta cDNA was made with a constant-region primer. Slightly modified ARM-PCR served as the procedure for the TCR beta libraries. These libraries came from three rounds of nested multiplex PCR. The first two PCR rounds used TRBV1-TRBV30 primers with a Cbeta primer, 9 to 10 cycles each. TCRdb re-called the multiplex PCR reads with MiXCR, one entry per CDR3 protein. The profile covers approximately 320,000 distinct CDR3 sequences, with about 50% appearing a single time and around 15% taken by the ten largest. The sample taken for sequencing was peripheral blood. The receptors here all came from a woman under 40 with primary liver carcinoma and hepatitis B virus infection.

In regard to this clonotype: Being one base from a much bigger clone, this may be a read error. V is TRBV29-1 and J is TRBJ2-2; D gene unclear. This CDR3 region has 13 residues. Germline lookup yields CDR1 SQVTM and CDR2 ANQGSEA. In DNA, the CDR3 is TGCAGCGTTGATGCGACGAACGCCGGGGAGCTGTTTTTT. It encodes CSVDATNAGELFF.

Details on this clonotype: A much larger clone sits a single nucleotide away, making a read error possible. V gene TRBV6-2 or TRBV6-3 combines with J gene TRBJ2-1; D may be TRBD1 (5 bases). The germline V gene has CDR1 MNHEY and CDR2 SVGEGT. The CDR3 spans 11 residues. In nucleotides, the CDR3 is TGTGCCAGCAACAGGTACAATGAGCGGTTCTTC. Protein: CASNRYNERFF.

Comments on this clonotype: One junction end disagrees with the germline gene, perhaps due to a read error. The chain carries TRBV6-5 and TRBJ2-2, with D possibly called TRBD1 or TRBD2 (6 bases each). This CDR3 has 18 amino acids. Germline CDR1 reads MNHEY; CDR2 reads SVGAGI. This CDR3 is CVSSYSPGVGSGTGELFF. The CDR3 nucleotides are TGTGTCAGCAGTTACTCCCCAGGGGTCGGGAGCGGCACCGGGGAGCTGTTTTTT.

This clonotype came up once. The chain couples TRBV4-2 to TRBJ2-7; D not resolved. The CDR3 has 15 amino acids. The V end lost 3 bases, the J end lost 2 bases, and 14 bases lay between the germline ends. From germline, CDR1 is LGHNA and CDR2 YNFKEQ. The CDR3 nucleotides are TGTGCCAGCAGCCAGACCCATGACCTAGCCTACGAGCAGTACTTC. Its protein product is CASSQTHDLAYEQYF.

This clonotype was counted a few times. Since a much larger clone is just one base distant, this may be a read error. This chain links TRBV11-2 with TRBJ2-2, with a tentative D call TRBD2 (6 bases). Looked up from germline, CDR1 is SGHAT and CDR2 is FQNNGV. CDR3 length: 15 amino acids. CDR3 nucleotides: TGTGCCAGCAGCTTAACTGGCACGGGCACCGGGGGGCTGTTTTTT. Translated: CASSLTGTGTGGLFF. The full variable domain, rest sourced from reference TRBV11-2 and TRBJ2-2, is EAGVAQSPRYKIIEKRQSVAFWCNPISGHATLYWYQQILGQGPKLLIQFQNNGVVDDSQLPKDRFSAERLKGVDSTLKIQPAKLEDSAVYLCASSLTGTGTGGLFFGEGSRLTVL.

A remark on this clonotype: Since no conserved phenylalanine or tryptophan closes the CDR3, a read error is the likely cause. This CDR3 reads CASSLGGNYGYTI. CDR3 DNA: TGTGCCAGCAGTTTGGGGGGAAACTATGGCTACACCATC. The chain couples TRBV12-3 or TRBV12-4 to TRBJ1-2; TRBD1 might be the D (5 bases). The CDR3 runs to 13 residues. With 3 bases removed from V and 2 bases from J, the gap between germline ends came to 7 bases.

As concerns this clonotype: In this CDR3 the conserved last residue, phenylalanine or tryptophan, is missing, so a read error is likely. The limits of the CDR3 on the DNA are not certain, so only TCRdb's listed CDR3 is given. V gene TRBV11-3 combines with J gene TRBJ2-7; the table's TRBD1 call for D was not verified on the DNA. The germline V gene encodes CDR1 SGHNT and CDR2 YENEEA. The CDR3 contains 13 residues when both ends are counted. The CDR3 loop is CASSLTGEDEQCL.

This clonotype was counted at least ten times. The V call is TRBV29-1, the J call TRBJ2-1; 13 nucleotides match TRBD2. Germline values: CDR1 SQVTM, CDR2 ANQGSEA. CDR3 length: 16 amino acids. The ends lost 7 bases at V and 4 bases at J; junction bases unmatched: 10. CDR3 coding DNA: TGCAGCGCCCCTAGGACTAGCGGGAGTATGTACAATGAGCAGTTCTTC. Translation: CSAPRTSGSMYNEQFF.

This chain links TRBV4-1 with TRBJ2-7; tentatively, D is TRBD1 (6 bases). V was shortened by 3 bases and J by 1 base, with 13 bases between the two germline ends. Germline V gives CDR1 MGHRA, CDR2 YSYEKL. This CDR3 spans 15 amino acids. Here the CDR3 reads CASSHPGQLSYEQYF. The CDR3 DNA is TGCGCCAGCAGCCACCCCGGACAGCTTTCCTACGAGCAGTACTTC.

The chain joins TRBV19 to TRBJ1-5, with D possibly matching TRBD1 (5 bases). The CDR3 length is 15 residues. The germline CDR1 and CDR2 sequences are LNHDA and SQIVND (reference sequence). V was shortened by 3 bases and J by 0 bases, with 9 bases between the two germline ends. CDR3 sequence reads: CASSMSGVSNQPQHF. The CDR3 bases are TGTGCCAGTAGTATGTCGGGGGTTAGCAATCAGCCCCAGCATTTT.

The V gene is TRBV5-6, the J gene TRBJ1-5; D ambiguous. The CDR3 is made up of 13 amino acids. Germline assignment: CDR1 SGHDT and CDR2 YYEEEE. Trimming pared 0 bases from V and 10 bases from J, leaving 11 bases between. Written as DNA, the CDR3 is TGTGCCAGCAGCTTGGGCGGGGTGGGTCCCCAGCATTTT. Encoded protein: CASSLGGVGPQHF.

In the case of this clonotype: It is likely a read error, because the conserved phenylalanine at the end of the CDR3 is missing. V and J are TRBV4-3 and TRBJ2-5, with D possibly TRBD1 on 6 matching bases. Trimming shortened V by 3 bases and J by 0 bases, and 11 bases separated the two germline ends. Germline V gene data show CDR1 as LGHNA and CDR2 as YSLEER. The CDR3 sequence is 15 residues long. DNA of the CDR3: TGCGCCAGCAGCCAGGGGGACACCGACCAAGAGACCCAGTACATC. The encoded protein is CASSQGDTDQETQYI.

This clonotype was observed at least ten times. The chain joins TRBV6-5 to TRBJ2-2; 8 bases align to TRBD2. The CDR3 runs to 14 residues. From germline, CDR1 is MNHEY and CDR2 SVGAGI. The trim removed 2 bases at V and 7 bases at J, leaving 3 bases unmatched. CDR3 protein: CASSYVGGDGELFF. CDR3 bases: TGTGCCAGCAGTTACGTCGGGGGGGACGGGGAGCTGTTTTTT.

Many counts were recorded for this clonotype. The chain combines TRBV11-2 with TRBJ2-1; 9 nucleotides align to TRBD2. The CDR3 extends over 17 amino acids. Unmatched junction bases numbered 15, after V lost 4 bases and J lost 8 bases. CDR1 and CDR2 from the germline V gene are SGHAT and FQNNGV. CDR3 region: CASSSPELAGVLHEQFF. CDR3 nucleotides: TGTGCCAGCAGCTCGCCGGAACTAGCGGGCGTGCTGCATGAGCAGTTCTTC.

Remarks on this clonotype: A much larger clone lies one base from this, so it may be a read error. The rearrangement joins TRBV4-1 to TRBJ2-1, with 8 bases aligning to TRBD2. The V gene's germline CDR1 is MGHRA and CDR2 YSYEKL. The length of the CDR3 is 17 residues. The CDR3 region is CATSQAPGLVFPNEQFF. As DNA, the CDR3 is TGCGCCACCAGCCAGGCACCGGGACTAGTGTTCCCCAATGAGCAGTTCTTC.

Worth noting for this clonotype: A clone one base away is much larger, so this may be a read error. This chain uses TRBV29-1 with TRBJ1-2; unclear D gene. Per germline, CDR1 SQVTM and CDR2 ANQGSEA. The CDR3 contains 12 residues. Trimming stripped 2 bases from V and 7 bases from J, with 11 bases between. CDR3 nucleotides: TGCAGCGTTGAATTAAGCGGGCTTGGCTACACCTTC. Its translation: CSVELSGLGYTF. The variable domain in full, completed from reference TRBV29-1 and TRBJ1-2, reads SAVISQKPSRDICQRGTSLTIQCQVDSQVTMMFWYRQQPGQSLTLIATANQGSEATYESGFVIDKFPISRPNLTFSTLTVSNMSPEDSSIYLCSVELSGLGYTFGSGTRLTVV.

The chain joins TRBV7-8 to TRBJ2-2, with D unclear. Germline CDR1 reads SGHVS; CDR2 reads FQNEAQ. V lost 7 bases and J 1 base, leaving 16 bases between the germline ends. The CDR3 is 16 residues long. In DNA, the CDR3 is TGTGCCAGCACCCCCTATCAGACCAAGAACACCGGGGAGCTGTTTTTT. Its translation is CASTPYQTKNTGELFF.

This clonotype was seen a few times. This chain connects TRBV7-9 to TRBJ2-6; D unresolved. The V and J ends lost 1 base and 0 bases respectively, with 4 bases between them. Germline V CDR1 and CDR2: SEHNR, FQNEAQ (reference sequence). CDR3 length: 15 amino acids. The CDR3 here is CASSLVRSGANVLTF. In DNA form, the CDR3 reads TGTGCCAGCAGCTTAGTCCGCTCTGGGGCCAACGTCCTGACTTTC.

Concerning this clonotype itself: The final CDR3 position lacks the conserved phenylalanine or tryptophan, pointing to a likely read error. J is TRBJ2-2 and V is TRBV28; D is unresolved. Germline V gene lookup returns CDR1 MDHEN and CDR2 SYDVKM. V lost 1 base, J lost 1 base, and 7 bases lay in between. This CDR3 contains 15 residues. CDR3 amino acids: CASSLSGWNTGELFL. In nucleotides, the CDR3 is TGTGCCAGCAGTTTATCTGGGTGGAACACCGGGGAGCTGTTTTTA.

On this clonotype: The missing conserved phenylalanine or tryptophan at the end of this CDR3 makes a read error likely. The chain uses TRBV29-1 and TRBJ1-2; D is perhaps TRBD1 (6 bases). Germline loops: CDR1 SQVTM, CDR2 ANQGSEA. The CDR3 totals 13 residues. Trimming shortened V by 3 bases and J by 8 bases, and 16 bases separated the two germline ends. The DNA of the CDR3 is TGCAGCGTTGAGGACCCGGGACATCAAGGCTACACCTCC. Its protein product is CSVEDPGHQGYTS.

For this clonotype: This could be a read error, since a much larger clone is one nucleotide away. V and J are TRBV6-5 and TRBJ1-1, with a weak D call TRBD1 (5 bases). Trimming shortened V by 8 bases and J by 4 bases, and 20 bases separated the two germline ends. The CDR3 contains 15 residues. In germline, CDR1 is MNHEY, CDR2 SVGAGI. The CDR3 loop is CASGSQGEGGTEAFF. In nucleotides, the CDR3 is TGTGCCAGCGGTTCTCAAGGGGAGGGAGGCACTGAAGCTTTCTTT.

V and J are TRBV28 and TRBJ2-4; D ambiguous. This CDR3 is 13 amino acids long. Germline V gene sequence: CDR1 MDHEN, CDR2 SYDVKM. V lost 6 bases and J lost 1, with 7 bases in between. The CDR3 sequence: CASRVSAKNIQYF. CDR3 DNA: TGTGCCAGCAGGGTTTCCGCCAAAAACATTCAGTACTTC. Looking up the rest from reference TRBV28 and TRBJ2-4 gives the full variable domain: DVKVTQSSRYLVKRTGEKVFLECVQDMDHENMFWYRQDPGLGLRLIYFSYDVKMKEKGDIPEGYSVSREKKERFSLILESASTNQTSMYLCASRVSAKNIQYFGAGTRLSVL.